The following is a TCR beta chain sequence with its context. A multiplex PCR was run with 60 Vbeta primers and 13 Jbeta primers. Original handling: As a later analysis found, there were approximately 80 million unique TCR beta chains, of which 8.5 million to 13 million were shared. Assay: immunoSEQ multiplex PCR; the TCRdb copy retains only in-frame clones and omits some. D and trimming come from the DNA, and the V and J calls and clone size come from that table. The data hold roughly 100,000 clones, with more than 65% observed a single time. This specimen comes from a study of cytomegalovirus exposure and HLA in healthy donors. The CDR3 contains 15 residues. V trimming: 0 bases; J trimming: 3 bases; junction bases outside the gene matches: 4. Per germline, CDR1 SGHRS and CDR2 YFSETQ.

The sequence was obtained from a man aged 40-55 years in good health and CMV-seropositive. Sequences were obtained from PBMCs. The chain couples TRBV5-1 to TRBJ2-7, with TRBD1 matching 9 bases. CDR3 sequence reads: CASSLAGTGLYEQYF. The CDR3 coding sequence is TGCGCCAGCAGCTTGGCCGGGACAGGGCTCTACGAGCAGTACTTC.